This TCR beta chain derives from a study of T cells in Graves' hyperthyroidism and ophthalmopathy. This clonotype was seen ten or more times. The V gene lost 0 bases and the J gene lost 0 bases, with 12 bases spanning the gap. Germline values: CDR1 MGHRA, CDR2 YSYEKL. This CDR3 has 17 amino acids. Amplification yielded TCR beta CDR3 regions, with RNA transcripts as the source. With the HTBI primer set, the TCR CDR3 went through a first round of RT-PCR. TCRdb ran MiXCR on the multiplex PCR reads and lists one entry per CDR3 protein. Altogether about 280,000 distinct CDR3 sequences are present, less than 30% being singletons, with the ten largest covering roughly a quarter.

The sample was blood. The chain recombines TRBV4-1 with TRBJ1-3; no definite D call. This TCR came from a man in his forties with Graves' hyperthyroidism that later progressed to Graves' ophthalmopathy. CDR3 residues: CASSQDGVPDSGNTIYF. In DNA form, the CDR3 reads TGCGCCAGCAGCCAAGATGGGGTACCCGACTCTGGAAACACCATATATTTT.